The 4 T cell receptor beta chains in this list originate from one sample, sequenced in a study of OX40 agonist ivuxolimab in advanced cancers. Data came from immunoSEQ multiplex PCR; TCRdb stores just in-frame clones and leaves some out. The top ten clones hold 2.8% of a sample with 50,000 to 70,000 clones, 85% of them seen once. The material sequenced was CD4+ or CD8+ T cells sorted from blood, taken in a trial of the OX40 agonist ivuxolimab. These receptors were obtained from an adult with an advanced solid tumor such as melanoma, head and neck, liver or kidney cancer.

The chain links TRBV15 to TRBJ2-1; no clear D gene. Germline assignment: CDR1 LNHNV and CDR2 YYDKDF (reference sequence). This CDR3 has 13 residues. V lost 1 base and J 4 bases, leaving 5 bases between the germline ends. CDR3 nucleotides: TGTGCCACCAGCAGAGCTGGGTACAATGAGCAGTTCTTC. Translated, it gives CATSRAGYNEQFF.

The rearrangement joins TRBV6-5 to TRBJ1-2; D might be TRBD1 (5 bases). Germline V lookup: CDR1 MNHEY, CDR2 SVGAGI. Trimming cost V 2 bases and J 0 bases, with 13 bases left between them. CDR3 length: 16 residues. Written as DNA, the CDR3 is TGTGCCAGCAGTTACGCCGGCAGGGCCGCTAACTATGGCTACACCTTC. Encoded protein: CASSYAGRAANYGYTF.

J is TRBJ2-2 and V is TRBV5-1; TRBD2 is a possible D gene (7 bases). Trimming left V 3 bases short and J 0 bases short, with 21 bases between. CDR1 is SGHRS and CDR2 is YFSETQ in the germline V gene. The CDR3 runs 19 residues. CDR3 residues: CASSYRTPGGFSNTGELFF. CDR3 sequence (DNA): TGCGCCAGCAGCTACCGAACCCCGGGGGGCTTTTCGAACACCGGGGAGCTGTTTTTT.

V usage is TRBV27 and J usage is TRBJ2-5; TRBD1 matches at 9 bases. This CDR3 region has 14 residues. V shed 6 bases and J 5 bases; nucleotides not matched to a gene: 7. The germline gives CDR1 MNHEY, CDR2 SMNVEV (reference sequence). In DNA, the CDR3 is TGTGCCAGCAGCCCGGACAGGGGATGGGAGACCCAGTACTTC. This gives the protein CASSPDRGWETQYF.